The clone carrying this T cell receptor (beta chain) was observed at least ten times. The sample originates from a study of T-cell reconstitution after alpha-beta-depleted transplantation in children. V gave up 2 bases and J gave up 0 bases, with 19 bases separating them. The CDR3 extends over 18 amino acids. Per the germline V gene, CDR1 is SGHRS and CDR2 is YFSETQ. Preparation of the TCRbeta library was carried out with unique molecular identifiers. From the PCR reads, TCRdb called clonotypes with MiXCR, one entry per CDR3 protein. The table includes approximately 190,000 distinct CDR3 sequences, roughly 6.3% detected once.

The sequences come from PBMCs, collected before TCRalphabeta/CD19-depleted stem cell transplant. The gene calls are TRBV5-1 and TRBJ2-3, with D hard to call. The sequence was obtained from a girl under two years old with combined immunodeficiency, due to receive a stem cell transplant. The CDR3 here is CASSLLSPRPPSTDTQYF. CDR3 DNA sequence: TGCGCCAGCAGCTTACTCTCACCGAGACCGCCTAGCACAGATACGCAGTATTTT.